These 26 T cell receptor beta chains were sequenced from one sample in a study of long-term antiretroviral therapy in people with HIV. An immunoSEQ assay, version v3.0, was performed at survey level. Clones were read by immunoSEQ multiplex PCR, and TCRdb kept only the in-frame ones, dropping some. The repertoire holds under 45,000 clones, with approximately 95% as singletons. This specimen consisted of unsorted PBMCs, obtained around 5 years after starting antiretroviral therapy. Receptors originate from a woman between 50 and 59 years old with HIV.

The chain links TRBV18 to TRBJ1-1; a possible D gene is TRBD1 (5 bases). This CDR3 has 13 residues. Germline V lookup: CDR1 KGHSH, CDR2 LQKENI. The V gene lost 2 bases and the J gene lost 10 bases, with 14 bases spanning the gap. The CDR3 reads CASSPNPGGTAFF. CDR3 sequence (DNA): TGTGCCAGCTCACCAAACCCTGGGGGGACAGCTTTCTTT.

The V call is TRBV6-6, the J call TRBJ1-6, with TRBD1 matching 8 bases. Germline lookup yields CDR1 MNHNY and CDR2 SVGAGI (reference sequence). The CDR3 runs to 13 residues. The junction had 9 bases not matched to a gene; V was cut back by 11 bases and J by 9 bases. CDR3 sequence reads: CASLGQGASPLHF. CDR3 nucleotide sequence: TGTGCCTCCCTGGGGCAGGGGGCTTCACCCCTCCACTTT.

This sequence joins TRBV7-3 and TRBJ1-4; TRBD1 matches at 8 bases. The V gene end was trimmed by 0 bases and the J gene end by 7 bases; junction bases not matched to a gene: 7. CDR1 and CDR2 from the germline V gene are SGHTA and FQGTGA. The CDR3 is 16 amino acids. CDR3 DNA sequence: TGTGCCAGCAGCTTAACCCCAGGGGGCTCGAGTGAAAAACTGTTTTTT. It codes for CASSLTPGGSSEKLFF.

V gene TRBV18 combines with J gene TRBJ2-1, with D possibly being TRBD2 (6 bases). Trimming removed 0 bases at V and 7 bases at J, with 16 bases between. The CDR3 is made up of 16 amino acids. Germline values: CDR1 KGHSH, CDR2 LQKENI. CDR3 region: CASSPPGRAGGNEQFF. The CDR3 DNA follows: TGTGCCAGCTCACCACCGGGGCGGGCAGGAGGGAATGAGCAGTTCTTC. Full variable domain (rest looked up from reference TRBV18 and TRBJ2-1): NAGVMQNPRHLVRRRGQEARLRCSPMKGHSHVYWYRQLPEEGLKFMVYLQKENIIDESGMPKERFSAEFPKEGPSILRIQQVVRGDSAAYFCASSPPGRAGGNEQFFGPGTRLTVL.

The chain combines TRBV21-1 with TRBJ2-2; TRBD1 reflects the table's D call only, with no check against the DNA. TRBV21-1 is annotated as a pseudogene. The CDR3 totals 17 residues. As DNA, the CDR3 is TGTGCCAGCAGCAAAGGGGCCCGGTTAACGAACACCGGGGAGCTGTTTTTT. Its translation is CASSKGARLTNTGELFF.

This clone was recorded only once. The V gene is TRBV20-1, the J gene TRBJ2-1; D is uncertain. The CDR3 has 10 amino acids. V was cut by 4 bases and J by 5 bases, with 3 bases left in between. In germline, CDR1 is DFQATT, CDR2 SNEGSKA (reference sequence). The CDR3 is CSAIDNEQFF. Written as DNA, the CDR3 is TGCAGTGCTATAGACAATGAGCAGTTCTTC.

V is TRBV6-1 and J is TRBJ2-7; D is possibly TRBD1 (6 bases). CDR1 MNHNS and CDR2 SASEGT come from the germline V gene. The CDR3 length is 14 residues. Trimming pared 2 bases from V and 7 bases from J, leaving 15 bases between. The CDR3 bases are TGTGCCAGCAGTGAAAGGGAACAGGGTGGAGAGCAGTACTTC. Encoded protein: CASSEREQGGEQYF.

V gene TRBV2 combines with J gene TRBJ2-1; no clear D. The V end was cut by 7 bases, the J end by 3 bases, with 13 bases between. The germline V gene has CDR1 SNHLY and CDR2 FYNNEI. The length of the CDR3 is 14 residues. In DNA, the CDR3 is TGTGCCAGCACCCAATCCCCCTACTACAATGAGCAGTTCTTC. It codes for CASTQSPYYNEQFF.

The chain links TRBV30 to TRBJ1-5; possible D gene TRBD1, 5 bases. This CDR3 has 14 amino acids. Trimming left V 2 bases short and J 0 bases short, with 8 bases between. The germline CDR1 and CDR2 sequences are GTSNPN and SVGIG (reference sequence). CDR3 nucleotides: TGTGCCTGGAGTCGGGACGTTAGCAATCAGCCCCAGCATTTT. Protein product: CAWSRDVSNQPQHF.

V and J are TRBV19 and TRBJ2-7; 11 nucleotides match TRBD2. CDR3 length: 15 residues. Per the germline V gene, CDR1 is LNHDA and CDR2 is SQIVND (reference sequence). After removal of 5 bases from V and 2 bases from J, the junction contained 5 bases not matched to a gene. CDR3 in amino acids: CASSSTSGGPYEQYF. The CDR3 bases are TGTGCCAGTAGTTCCACTAGCGGGGGCCCCTACGAGCAGTACTTC.

V usage is TRBV9 and J usage is TRBJ1-1; no firm D call. The V gene's germline CDR1 is SGDLS and CDR2 YYNGEE. The CDR3 consists of 14 residues. The V and J ends lost 0 bases and 6 bases respectively, with 12 bases between them. In DNA form, the CDR3 reads TGTGCCAGCAGCGTAGACAGCTGGAGCGCTGAAGCTTTCTTT. It codes for CASSVDSWSAEAFF.

The CDR3 sequence: CASSQVGGGVNNEQFF. CDR3 DNA: TGCGCCAGCAGCCAAGTAGGAGGGGGGGTTAACAATGAGCAGTTCTTC. The chain carries TRBV4-1 and TRBJ2-1; perhaps TRBD2 as D (7 bases). Germline V gene data show CDR1 as MGHRA and CDR2 as YSYEKL. This CDR3 has 16 residues. Trimming pared 1 base from V and 5 bases from J, leaving 15 bases between.

Written as DNA, the CDR3 is TGTGCCAGCAGCTCCAGTCGAGCTAGCGGGGGGGTAGCCAAAAACATTCAGTACTTC. Its translation is CASSSSRASGGVAKNIQYF. The chain joins TRBV7-8 to TRBJ2-4, with 12 bases fitting TRBD2. The CDR3 has 19 residues. Germline assignment: CDR1 SGHVS and CDR2 FQNEAQ. The trim removed 4 bases at V and 0 bases at J, leaving 10 bases unmatched.

The chain uses TRBV11-2 and TRBJ2-7; D perhaps matches TRBD1 (6 bases). This CDR3 has 16 residues. V lost 4 bases and J 0 bases, leaving 16 bases between the germline ends. Germline CDR1 and CDR2: SGHAT and FQNNGV. The CDR3 reads CASSSPGHGPSYEQYF. DNA for the CDR3: TGTGCCAGCAGCTCGCCGGGACACGGACCCTCCTACGAGCAGTACTTC.

The J gene is TRBJ2-1, the V gene TRBV7-9; 9 bases align to TRBD2. With 1 base clipped from V and 6 bases from J, the junction kept 7 bases outside the gene matches. Germline V gives CDR1 SEHNR, CDR2 FQNEAQ (reference sequence). This CDR3 contains 16 residues. The CDR3 sequence is CASSLVSGGPVNEQFF. CDR3 in DNA: TGTGCCAGCAGCTTAGTAAGCGGGGGGCCAGTCAATGAGCAGTTCTTC.

The V and J genes are TRBV2 and TRBJ2-3; D not certain. Germline CDR1 and CDR2: SNHLY and FYNNEI. The CDR3 sequence is 14 residues long. V dropped 1 base and J dropped 6 bases, with 11 bases sitting between them. CDR3 protein: CASSEGPPADTQYF. Here the CDR3 DNA reads TGTGCCAGCAGTGAAGGGCCCCCGGCGGATACGCAGTATTTT.

For the CDR3, the DNA is TGTGCCAGCAGTTTAACAGGGGATCCCTACGAGCAGTACTTC. As protein: CASSLTGDPYEQYF. The V gene is TRBV27, the J gene TRBJ2-7, with 7 bases identical to TRBD1. This CDR3 has 14 residues. The J segment lost 2 bases and the V segment lost 2 bases, leaving 3 bases of the junction unmatched. Per germline, CDR1 MNHEY and CDR2 SMNVEV (reference sequence).

This sequence joins TRBV7-2 and TRBJ1-5; 9 positions match TRBD1. Germline values: CDR1 SGHTA, CDR2 FQGNSA. The CDR3 has 16 residues. V trimming: 1 base; J trimming: 11 bases; junction bases outside the gene matches: 12. CDR3 loop: CASSLVPGQGPITQHF. For the CDR3, the DNA is TGTGCCAGCAGCTTAGTCCCGGGACAGGGTCCAATAACCCAGCATTTT. Using reference TRBV7-2 and TRBJ1-5 for the parts outside the CDR3, the full variable domain is GAGVSQSPSNKVTEKGKDVELRCDPISGHTALYWYRQSLGQGLEFLIYFQGNSAPDKSGLPSDRFSAERTGGSVSTLTIQRTQQEDSAVYLCASSLVPGQGPITQHFGDGTRLSIL.

The chain is built from TRBV7-2 and TRBJ2-7, with 8 bases that match TRBD2. V lost 5 bases to trimming and J lost 2 bases; unmatched junction nucleotides: 5. CDR1 is SGHTA and CDR2 is FQGNSA in the germline V gene. This CDR3 is 14 amino acids long. The CDR3 bases are TGTGCCAGCAGCGCGGGACTAGTACCCTACGAGCAGTACTTC. Translated: CASSAGLVPYEQYF.

This chain uses TRBV5-1 with TRBJ1-1; D is perhaps TRBD1 (6 bases). The germline CDR1 and CDR2 sequences are SGHRS and YFSETQ. This CDR3 is built from 17 residues. Trimming shortened V by 4 bases and J by 0 bases, and 19 bases separated the two germline ends. CDR3 amino acids: CASSLGQSIRMNTEAFF. CDR3 sequence (DNA): TGCGCCAGCAGCCTTGGACAGTCCATACGAATGAACACTGAAGCTTTCTTT.

This clone was observed once. The chain recombines TRBV4-1 with TRBJ2-7; no reliable D call. The germline V gene encodes CDR1 MGHRA and CDR2 YSYEKL. V was pared by 3 bases and J by 0 bases, with 9 bases between. The CDR3 covers 14 residues. The CDR3 protein is CASSHATSSYEQYF. In DNA, the CDR3 is TGCGCCAGCAGCCACGCAACGTCCTCCTACGAGCAGTACTTC.

The chain couples TRBV29-1 to TRBJ1-1; D is unclear. Germline-derived CDR1 and CDR2 are SQVTM and ANQGSEA. Trimming stripped 7 bases from V and 1 base from J, with 13 bases between. CDR3 length equals 13 residues. The CDR3 DNA follows: TGCAGCGGCCGAGGCCGCGGGAACACTGAAGCTTTCTTT. Its translation is CSGRGRGNTEAFF. The complete variable domain, with remaining parts taken from reference TRBV29-1 and TRBJ1-1, reads SAVISQKPSRDICQRGTSLTIQCQVDSQVTMMFWYRQQPGQSLTLIATANQGSEATYESGFVIDKFPISRPNLTFSTLTVSNMSPEDSSIYLCSGRGRGNTEAFFGQGTRLTVV.

The chain is built from TRBV19 and TRBJ1-2; possibly TRBD1 for D (6 bases). The CDR3 spans 13 residues. Trimming left V 5 bases short and J 6 bases short, with 13 bases between. Germline-derived CDR1 and CDR2 are LNHDA and SQIVND (reference sequence). The CDR3 spells CASSATGFNGYTF. The CDR3 nucleotides read TGTGCCAGTAGTGCAACAGGGTTCAATGGCTACACCTTC.

The chain recombines TRBV5-1 with TRBJ2-5, with D possibly being TRBD2 (6 bases). CDR1 SGHRS and CDR2 YFSETQ come from the germline V gene. The CDR3 spans 13 residues. Trimming shortened V by 3 bases and J by 5 bases, and 11 bases separated the two germline ends. CDR3 loop: CASSWAGGETQYF. CDR3 bases: TGCGCCAGCAGCTGGGCCGGGGGTGAGACCCAGTACTTC.

V gene TRBV5-1 combines with J gene TRBJ2-5; D not certain. The ends were cut back, 0 bases at V and 2 bases at J, with 11 bases in the middle. The CDR3 sequence is 15 residues long. Germline V gives CDR1 SGHRS, CDR2 YFSETQ. This CDR3 reads CASSLAGEQQETQYF. CDR3 DNA: TGCGCCAGCAGCTTGGCTGGAGAGCAGCAAGAGACCCAGTACTTC.

The rearrangement links TRBV10-3 to TRBJ2-5; possible D gene TRBD2, 6 bases. Trimming removed 1 base at V and 4 bases at J, with 10 bases between. Germline CDR1 is ENHRY and CDR2 is SYGVKD. The CDR3 spans 14 residues. Here the CDR3 reads CAISELKGLETQYF. CDR3 nucleotides: TGTGCCATCAGTGAGTTAAAGGGACTAGAGACCCAGTACTTC.